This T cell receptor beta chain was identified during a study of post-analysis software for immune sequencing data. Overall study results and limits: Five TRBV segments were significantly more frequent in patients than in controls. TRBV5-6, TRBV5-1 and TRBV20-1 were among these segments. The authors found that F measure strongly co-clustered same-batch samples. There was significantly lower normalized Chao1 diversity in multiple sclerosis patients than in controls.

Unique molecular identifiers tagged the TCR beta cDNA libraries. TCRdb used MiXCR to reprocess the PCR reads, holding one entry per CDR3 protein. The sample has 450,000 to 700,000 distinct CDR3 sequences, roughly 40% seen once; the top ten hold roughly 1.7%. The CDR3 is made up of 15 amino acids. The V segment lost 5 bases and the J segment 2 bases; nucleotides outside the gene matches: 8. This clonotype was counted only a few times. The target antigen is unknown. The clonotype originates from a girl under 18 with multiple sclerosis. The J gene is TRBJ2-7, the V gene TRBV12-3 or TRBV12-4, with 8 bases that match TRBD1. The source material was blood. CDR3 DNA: TGTGCCAGCAGTCCCGACAGGGGTATAGCCTACGAGCAGTACTTC. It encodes CASSPDRGIAYEQYF.